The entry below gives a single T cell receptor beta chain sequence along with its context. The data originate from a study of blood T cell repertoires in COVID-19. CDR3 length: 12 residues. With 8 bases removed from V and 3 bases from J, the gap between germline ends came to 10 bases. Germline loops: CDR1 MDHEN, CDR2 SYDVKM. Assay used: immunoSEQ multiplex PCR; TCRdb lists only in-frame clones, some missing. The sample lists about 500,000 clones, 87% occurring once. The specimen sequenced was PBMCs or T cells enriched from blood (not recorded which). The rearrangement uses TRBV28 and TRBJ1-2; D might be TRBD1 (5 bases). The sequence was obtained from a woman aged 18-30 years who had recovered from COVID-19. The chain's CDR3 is CASHGGDYGYTF. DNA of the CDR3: TGTGCCAGCCACGGGGGGGACTATGGCTACACCTTC.